The following is a TCR beta chain sequence with its context. RNA extraction was followed by reverse transcription into cDNA, which acted as the sequencing template. Some clones are missing from TCRdb's copy, which holds only in-frame ones; the method was immunoSEQ multiplex PCR. The sample has about 130,000 clones, roughly 58% seen once; the top ten hold 3.5% to 5%. CDR1 SGDLS and CDR2 YYNGEE come from the germline V gene. The CDR3 is 15 amino acids. Trimming removed 0 bases at V and 1 base at J, with 8 bases between. These data come from a study of CD8+ T cells in alopecia areata. This clonotype was obtained from a human donor with alopecia areata. The specimen comprised CD4+ T cells sorted from blood, sampled at week 0. This chain links TRBV9 with TRBJ2-1; a weak D match, TRBD1 (6 bases). CDR3: CASSVETGSYNEQFF. In DNA form, the CDR3 reads TGTGCCAGCAGCGTAGAGACAGGATCCTACAATGAGCAGTTCTTC.